The T cell receptor (beta chain) under discussion was sequenced for a study of monozygotic twins with inflammatory bowel disease. General observations from the study: Healthy co-twins had higher TCRbeta inverse Simpson diversity than their IBD twins.

Reprocessing the 5' RACE reads, TCRdb reports a single entry for every CDR3 protein and omits DNA. This sample lists about 330,000 distinct CDR3 sequences; its ten largest clones have under 2.5%. Turning to this clonotype: What it recognizes is unknown.

This clonotype was sampled from a human donor with ulcerative colitis or Crohn's disease, or a healthy co-twin of an affected twin (not recorded which). Sample: blood.

CDR3 loop: CASSLGRGFDEQFF. This chain joins TRBV7-2 and TRBJ2-1; TCRdb designates TRBD1, a call that cannot be tested without DNA. Germline lookup yields CDR1 SGHTA and CDR2 FQGNSA. This CDR3 spans 14 amino acids.